What follows describes a single T cell receptor (beta chain). Its antigen is not known. These data are taken from a study of blood T cells in healthy people across ages. Study conclusions and caveats: One million T cells yielded diversity estimates that were considered underestimates.

This CDR3 is 14 amino acids long. V was cut by 4 bases and J by 7 bases, with 15 bases left in between. CDR1 is SGHRS and CDR2 is YFSETQ in the germline V gene. A sample-barcoded 5' primer and a J-beta primer mix were used in a second PCR of roughly 6 to 11 cycles. TCRdb passed the 5' RACE reads through MiXCR, listing each CDR3 protein once. The profile covers 1.2 million to 1.5 million distinct CDR3 sequences, with roughly 45% appearing a single time and around 8% taken by the ten largest. The receptor was derived from a young woman in good health. The gene calls are TRBV5-1 and TRBJ2-1, with a possible D match to TRBD1 (7 bases). What was sequenced was blood. The CDR3 region is CASSARPGGNEQFF. CDR3 nucleotides: TGCGCCAGCAGCGCCCGCCCAGGGGGGAATGAGCAGTTCTTC.